This record looks at one TCR beta chain sequence and its context. The antigen this receptor binds is unknown. Base quality data are lacking; no much larger clone is found one base away. One collaborating source in Seattle enrolled patients while the patients were actively infected and followed the patients over time throughout the course of disease. Collaborating institutions collected whole blood in K2EDTA tubes following their own protocols. For TCRbeta analysis, collaborators shipped samples as frozen whole blood, isolated PBMCs, or DNA extracted from either of those sample types. The sample is drawn from a study of blood T cell repertoires in COVID-19 (dated by TCRdb to about 2020). About the investigation overall: Collaborator samples came from the United States, Italy and Spain and covered acute and convalescent phases of COVID-19. The prospective study material was composed of cDNA or gDNA derived from T cells, B-cell-depleted T cells, or PBMCs. Deeply sampled blood TCRbeta repertoires from subjects exposed to, actively infected with, or recovered from COVID-19 were included in the dataset. The repertoires were released in a freely available public database intended as a resource for research on the immune response to SARS-CoV-2. Samples were obtained from the ongoing ImmuneRACE study (first 160 participants) and from some 1,200 subjects provided by 6 global collaborators. Nearly every sample came with metadata listing a de-identified subject ID, COVID-19 status, age in years and sex. Where available, HLA class I and class II types were taken from metadata supplied by the sample provider and were not determined by assay-based typing. Results the study describes overall, beyond this receptor: The amount of clinical and demographic metadata varied by source and participant and was provided uncurated.

The immunoSEQ Assay, a bias-controlled multiplex PCR, was used to amplify TCRbeta CDR3 regions from genomic DNA. The study's processing was this. Within the assay, amplification of reference gene primers was used to estimate how many nucleated cells each sample contained. To quantify the absolute abundance of each unique TCRbeta CDR3 rearrangement, sequence reads were collapsed and filtered. For each sample, productive Simpson clonality was calculated as the square root of Simpson's diversity index over productive rearrangements. TCRdb mirrors the immuneACCESS table, restricted to in-frame sequences. Some clones are absent from its copies; in checked studies, under half trace to an unresolved V gene, and the reason for the others is unknown. The DNA was the basis for D and trimming; V, J and clone size are from that table. A total of some 49,000 clones appear in this sample, approximately 95% of them only once. The top ten clones comprise 1% of the sample.

V loses 3 bases at its end and J loses 9 bases; junction bases beyond the gene matches: 9. Per the germline V gene (reference sequence), SGHNT is the CDR1 and YYREEE is the CDR2. The CDR3 contains 15 residues, cysteine and phenylalanine counted. Only CDR3 DNA is held: 45 bases, read in frame from base 1. Here the chain combines TRBV5-4 and TRBJ2-1; 10 nucleotides in the junction match TRBD2. This receptor was identified in a man aged 55 to 70 with COVID-19, enrolled during active disease. The specimen was peripheral blood. At the DNA level, the sequence is TGTGCCAGCAGCTCCCCAGCGGGGGGGCACAGTGAGCAGTTCTTC. Its translation is CASSSPAGGHSEQFF.